Shown below are 23 T cell receptor beta chains from a single sample sequenced in a study of cytomegalovirus exposure and HLA in healthy donors. A multiplex PCR was run with 60 Vbeta primers and 13 Jbeta primers. The repertoire was sequenced with immunoSEQ multiplex PCR; TCRdb's copy has only in-frame clones and lacks some. The sample contains about 120,000 clones, approximately 82% of which appear only once. The sample taken for sequencing was PBMCs. The receptor source for this set is a man younger than 45 in good health and CMV-seropositive.

This clone came up a few times. Germline and junction disagree at one end, which may indicate a read error. Within the sample, other DNA sequences also encode this same CDR3. The V and J genes are TRBV7-2 and TRBJ1-1; TRBD1 might be the D (5 bases). Germline V lookup: CDR1 SGHTA, CDR2 FQGNSA. CDR3 length equals 14 residues. The CDR3 nucleotides read TGTGCCAGCAGCTTAAATTGGAGGGGCACTGAAGCCTTCTTT. It is translated as CASSLNWRGTEAFF.

The V gene is TRBV10-2, the J gene TRBJ1-1; 8 bases match TRBD1. Germline V gene data show CDR1 as WSHSY and CDR2 as SAAADI. There are 14 residues in the CDR3. Germline trimming cut 6 bases from V and 1 base from J; bases unmatched to any gene: 4. The CDR3 reads CASRTGVWNTEAFF. CDR3 sequence (DNA): TGCGCCAGCAGGACAGGGGTTTGGAACACTGAAGCTTTCTTT.

The chain has TRBV10-2 and TRBJ1-1, with 7 nucleotides matching TRBD1. Trimming removed 2 bases from V and 3 bases from J; junction bases left unmatched: 6. Germline V gene sequence: CDR1 WSHSY, CDR2 SAAADI. CDR3 length: 15 residues. The CDR3 nucleotides are TGCGCCAGCAGTGAGGCCAGGGGGAGAGACACTGAAGCTTTCTTT. This codes for CASSEARGRDTEAFF.

This chain joins TRBV5-1 and TRBJ2-1; TRBD2 might be the D (6 bases). Germline CDR1 is SGHRS and CDR2 is YFSETQ. The V end lost 0 bases, the J end lost 1 base, and 11 bases lay between the germline ends. The CDR3 sequence is 16 residues long. CDR3 coding DNA: TGCGCCAGCAGCTTGGCCGCGGGGAGGTCCTACAATGAGCAGTTCTTC. Translated, it gives CASSLAAGRSYNEQFF.

This clone was picked up a small number of times. CDR3 sequence reads: CASSAGGLSTDTQYF. The CDR3, as DNA: TGCGCCAGCAGCGCGGGGGGGTTAAGCACAGATACGCAGTATTTT. V is TRBV5-1 and J is TRBJ2-3; 9 bases are a match to TRBD2. CDR3 size: 15 residues. Germline loops: CDR1 SGHRS, CDR2 YFSETQ. With 4 bases clipped from V and 0 bases from J, the junction kept 3 bases outside the gene matches.

This clone was detected a few times. The chain recombines TRBV30 with TRBJ2-5, with 8 bases matching TRBD1. The CDR3 covers 14 residues. The J segment lost 1 base and the V segment lost 0 bases, leaving 1 base of the junction unmatched. CDR1 is GTSNPN and CDR2 is SVGIG in the germline V gene (reference sequence). The CDR3 nucleotides are TGTGCCTGGAGTGTAGGGACAGGCCAAGAGACCCAGTACTTC. Its translation: CAWSVGTGQETQYF. The variable domain in full, with the rest retrieved from reference TRBV30 and TRBJ2-5, is SQTIHQWPATLVQPVGSPLSLECTVEGTSNPNLYWYRQAAGRGLQLLFYSVGIGQISSEVPQNLSASRPQDRQFILSSKKLLLSDSGFYLCAWSVGTGQETQYFGPGTRLLVL.

CDR3 residues: CASSLSFTGGGPEKLFF. The CDR3, as DNA: TGTGCCAGCAGCTTGTCGTTCACAGGGGGCGGCCCTGAAAAACTGTTTTTT. This sequence joins TRBV7-9 and TRBJ1-4; TRBD1 matches 9 bases. Germline V gene sequence: CDR1 SEHNR, CDR2 FQNEAQ (reference sequence). There are 17 residues in the CDR3. The ends lost 3 bases at V and 7 bases at J; junction bases unmatched: 12. The complete variable domain, with remaining parts taken from reference TRBV7-9 and TRBJ1-4, reads DTGVSQNPRHKITKRGQNVTFRCDPISEHNRLYWYRQTLGQGPEFLTYFQNEAQLEKSRLLSDRFSAERPKGSFSTLEIQRTEQGDSAMYLCASSLSFTGGGPEKLFFGSGTQLSVL.

Concerning this clone: The sample contains more than one DNA sequence encoding this CDR3. The chain is built from TRBV13 and TRBJ1-2; D unclear. The V gene lost 1 base and the J gene lost 7 bases, with 10 bases spanning the gap. The CDR3 has 13 amino acids. Germline lookup yields CDR1 PRHDT and CDR2 FYEKMQ (reference sequence). CDR3 amino acids: CASSLARSGGYTF. The CDR3 DNA follows: TGTGCCAGCAGCTTAGCCAGGTCTGGTGGCTACACCTTC.

As concerns this clone: Other nucleotide sequences from this sample produce the same CDR3. V usage is TRBV19 and J usage is TRBJ1-3; unclear D gene. The CDR3 length is 14 residues. V lost 3 bases to trimming and J lost 0 bases, with 6 bases between them. Germline V gene data show CDR1 as LNHDA and CDR2 as SQIVND (reference sequence). The CDR3 nucleotides are TGTGCCAGTAGTATCAGAAACTCTGGAAACACCATATATTTT. Amino acid sequence: CASSIRNSGNTIYF.

This chain uses TRBV30 with TRBJ1-1; 9 bases line up with TRBD1. Germline CDR1 and CDR2: GTSNPN and SVGIG (reference sequence). This CDR3 region has 16 residues. V trimming: 4 bases; J trimming: 1 base; junction bases outside the gene matches: 10. CDR3 sequence: CAWKDRGKGRNTEAFF. The DNA of the CDR3 is TGTGCCTGGAAGGACAGGGGAAAGGGGAGGAACACTGAAGCTTTCTTT.

V is TRBV5-6 and J is TRBJ2-7; perhaps TRBD2 as D (5 bases). The CDR3 sequence is 12 residues long. Per germline, CDR1 SGHDT and CDR2 YYEEEE. Trimming shortened V by 2 bases and J by 5 bases, and 8 bases separated the two germline ends. CDR3 nucleotide sequence: TGTGCCAGCAGCTTCCTAGCCCACGAGCAGTACTTC. It codes for CASSFLAHEQYF.

The chain joins TRBV2 to TRBJ2-1, with D maybe TRBD1 (6 bases). Trimming removed 4 bases from V and 7 bases from J, with 14 bases in between. The germline V gene encodes CDR1 SNHLY and CDR2 FYNNEI. The CDR3 has 14 amino acids. CDR3 loop: CASSVRQDANEQFF. The CDR3 region has the DNA TGTGCCAGCAGTGTTCGACAGGACGCAAATGAGCAGTTCTTC.

The sample holds one count of this clone. The chain couples TRBV21-1 to TRBJ1-5; the table's D gene call, TRBD1, was not cross checked with the DNA. TRBV21-1 is a known pseudogene. This CDR3 is 16 amino acids long. In nucleotides, the CDR3 is TGTGCCAGCAGCAGGTTGACAGGGGGCAGCAATCAGCCCCAGCATTTT. This codes for CASSRLTGGSNQPQHF.

This chain joins TRBV7-3 and TRBJ2-3; 10 nucleotides align to TRBD2. The CDR3 consists of 16 residues. In germline, CDR1 is SGHTA, CDR2 FQGTGA. Trimming at V came to 4 bases and at J to 4 bases, leaving 8 bases not matched to a gene. CDR3 sequence (DNA): TGTGCCAGCAGCTCGCCTAAGCGGGGGGGACCAGATACGCAGTATTTT. Its protein product is CASSSPKRGGPDTQYF.

V usage is TRBV10-3 and J usage is TRBJ2-5, with a tentative D call TRBD2 (5 bases). V lost 6 bases and J 1 base, leaving 18 bases between the germline ends. CDR1 and CDR2 from the germline V gene are ENHRY and SYGVKD. The CDR3 runs 16 residues. The CDR3 is CAIRPGVVAVQETQYF. The CDR3 DNA reads TGTGCCATCAGGCCCGGGGTGGTCGCCGTCCAAGAGACCCAGTACTTC.

The genes are TRBV5-4 and TRBJ1-5; TRBD1 matches at 8 bases. This CDR3 is 14 amino acids long. V lost 4 bases and J lost 6; bases outside the gene matches: 6. Germline V gene sequence: CDR1 SGHNT, CDR2 YYREEE (reference sequence). The CDR3 nucleotides read TGTGCCAGCAGCCCGGACAGGGATCCTCAGCCCCAGCATTTT. Amino acids: CASSPDRDPQPQHF.

The rearrangement uses TRBV19 and TRBJ2-3; 8 bases line up with TRBD1. Germline V lookup: CDR1 LNHDA, CDR2 SQIVND (reference sequence). The CDR3 is made up of 16 amino acids. The V and J ends lost 5 bases and 2 bases, in that order; junction bases with no gene match: 9. Here the CDR3 reads CASSLPQGESTDTQYF. The CDR3, as DNA: TGTGCCAGTAGTCTTCCACAGGGGGAATCCACAGATACGCAGTATTTT.

The chain uses TRBV4-1 and TRBJ2-3, with D unresolved. Trimming stripped 3 bases from V and 2 bases from J, with 12 bases between. This CDR3 is 15 amino acids long. Germline V gene sequence: CDR1 MGHRA, CDR2 YSYEKL. CDR3 in DNA: TGCGCCAGCAGCCAGAAAGCCCTAGACACAGATACGCAGTATTTT. Its translation is CASSQKALDTDTQYF.

A single count supports this clone. The J gene is TRBJ1-2, the V gene TRBV2; D is possibly TRBD1 (6 bases). Per the germline V gene, CDR1 is SNHLY and CDR2 is FYNNEI. Trimming cost V 10 bases and J 2 bases, with 8 bases left between them. The CDR3 has 11 residues. The CDR3 region has the DNA TGTGCCATACAGGGAAACTATGGCTACACCTTC. Translating it yields CAIQGNYGYTF.

This clone was seen a handful of times. This rearrangement joins TRBV30 to TRBJ1-5; tentative D call: TRBD1 (6 bases). CDR3 length equals 15 residues. Germline-derived CDR1 and CDR2 are GTSNPN and SVGIG (reference sequence). Trimming removed 0 bases at V and 0 bases at J, with 9 bases between. Here the CDR3 reads CAWSVGGDSNQPQHF. The CDR3 DNA sequence: TGTGCCTGGAGTGTAGGGGGAGATAGCAATCAGCCCCAGCATTTT.

J is TRBJ2-7 and V is TRBV5-5, with D tentatively TRBD2 (5 bases). CDR1 and CDR2 (germline): SGHKS, YYEKEE (reference sequence). V was shortened by 4 bases and J by 0 bases, with 11 bases between the two germline ends. This CDR3 is 14 amino acids long. The CDR3 here is CASSGREYSYEQYF. The CDR3, as DNA: TGTGCCAGCAGCGGCCGGGAATACTCCTACGAGCAGTACTTC.

Concerning this clone: Compared with germline, one end of the junction differs, possibly owing to a read error. The J gene is TRBJ1-2, the V gene TRBV7-9; D is perhaps TRBD1 (6 bases). The CDR3 runs 14 residues. CDR1 is SEHNR, CDR2 FQNEAQ, per germline (reference sequence). In nucleotides, the CDR3 is TGTTCCAGCAGCTTACAGGGCCCAAACTATGGCTACACCTTC. This encodes CSSSLQGPNYGYTF.

The V and J genes are TRBV10-3 and TRBJ2-5, with 12 bases identical to TRBD1. Germline assignment: CDR1 ENHRY and CDR2 SYGVKD. This CDR3 spans 15 amino acids. Germline trimming cut 9 bases from V and 4 bases from J; bases unmatched to any gene: 9. This chain's CDR3 is CAINSGQGATETQYF. The DNA of the CDR3 is TGTGCCATTAACTCGGGACAGGGGGCTACAGAGACCCAGTACTTC.